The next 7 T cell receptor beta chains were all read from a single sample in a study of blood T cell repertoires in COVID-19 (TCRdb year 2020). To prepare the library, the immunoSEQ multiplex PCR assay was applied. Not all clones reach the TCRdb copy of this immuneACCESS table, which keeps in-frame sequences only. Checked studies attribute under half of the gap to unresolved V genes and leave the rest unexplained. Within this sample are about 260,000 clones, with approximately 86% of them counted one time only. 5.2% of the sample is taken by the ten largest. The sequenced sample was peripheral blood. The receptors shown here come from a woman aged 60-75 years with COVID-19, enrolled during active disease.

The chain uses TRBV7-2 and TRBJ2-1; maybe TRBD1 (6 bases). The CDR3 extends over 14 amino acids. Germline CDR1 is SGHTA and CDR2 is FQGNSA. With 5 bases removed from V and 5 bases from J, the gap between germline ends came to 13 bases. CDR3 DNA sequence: TGTGCCAGCAGCCCATACAGGGTGAACAATGAGCAGTTCTTC. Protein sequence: CASSPYRVNNEQFF.

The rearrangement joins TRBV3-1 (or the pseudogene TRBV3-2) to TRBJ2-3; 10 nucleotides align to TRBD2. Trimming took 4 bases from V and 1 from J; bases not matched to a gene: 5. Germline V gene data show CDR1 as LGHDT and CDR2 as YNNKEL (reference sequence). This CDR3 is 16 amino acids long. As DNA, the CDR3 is TGTGCCAGCAGCCGCCAAGGACTAGCGGGCACAGATACGCAGTATTTT. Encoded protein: CASSRQGLAGTDTQYF.

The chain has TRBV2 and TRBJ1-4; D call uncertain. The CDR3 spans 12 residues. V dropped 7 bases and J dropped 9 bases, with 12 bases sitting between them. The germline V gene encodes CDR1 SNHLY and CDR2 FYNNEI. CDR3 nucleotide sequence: TGTGCCAGCAACACGGCGGGAAAAAAACTGTTTTTT. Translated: CASNTAGKKLFF.

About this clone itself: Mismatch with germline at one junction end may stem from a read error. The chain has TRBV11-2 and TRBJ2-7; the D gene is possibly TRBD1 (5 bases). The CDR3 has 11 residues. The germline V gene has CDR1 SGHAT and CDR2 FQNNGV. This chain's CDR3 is CASSSAGPQDF. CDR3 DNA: TGTGCCAGCAGCTCCGCAGGCCCACAGGACTTC.

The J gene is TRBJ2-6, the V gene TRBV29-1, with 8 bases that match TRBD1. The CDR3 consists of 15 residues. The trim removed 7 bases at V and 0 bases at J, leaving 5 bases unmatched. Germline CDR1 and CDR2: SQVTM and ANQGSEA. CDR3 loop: CSARQGHSGANVLTF. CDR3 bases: TGCAGCGCACGACAGGGGCACTCTGGGGCCAACGTCCTGACTTTC.

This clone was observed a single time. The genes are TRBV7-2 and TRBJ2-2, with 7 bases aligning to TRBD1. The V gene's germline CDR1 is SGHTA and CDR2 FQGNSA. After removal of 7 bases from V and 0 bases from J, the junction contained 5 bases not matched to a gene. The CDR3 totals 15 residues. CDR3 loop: CASNAGTANTGELFF. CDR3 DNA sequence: TGTGCCAGCAACGCCGGGACAGCGAACACCGGGGAGCTGTTTTTT.

The CDR3 sequence is CASSQDLRVGNTEAFF. CDR3 bases: TGTGCCAGCAGCCAAGATCTCAGGGTAGGGAACACTGAAGCTTTCTTT. The chain joins TRBV14 to TRBJ1-1; D is possibly TRBD1 (5 bases). Germline V gene sequence: CDR1 SGHDN, CDR2 FVKESK. Trimming stripped 0 bases from V and 1 base from J, with 12 bases between. CDR3 length equals 16 residues. Based on the CDR3 plus reference TRBV14 and TRBJ1-1, the full variable domain is EAGVTQFPSHSVIEKGQTVTLRCDPISGHDNLYWYRRVMGKEIKFLLHFVKESKQDESGMPNNRFLAERTGGTYSTLKVQPAELEDSGVYFCASSQDLRVGNTEAFFGQGTRLTVV.